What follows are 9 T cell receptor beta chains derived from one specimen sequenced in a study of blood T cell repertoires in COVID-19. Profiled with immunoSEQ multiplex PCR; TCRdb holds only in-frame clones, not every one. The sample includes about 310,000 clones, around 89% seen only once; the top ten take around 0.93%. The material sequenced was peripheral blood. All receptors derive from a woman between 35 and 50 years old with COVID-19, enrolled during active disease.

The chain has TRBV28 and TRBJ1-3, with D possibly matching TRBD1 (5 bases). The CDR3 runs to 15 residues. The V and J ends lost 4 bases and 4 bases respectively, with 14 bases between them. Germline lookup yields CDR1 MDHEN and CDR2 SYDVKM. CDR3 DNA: TGTGCCAGCAGTTCGCAGGGTCTTCCGGGAAACACCATATATTTT. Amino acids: CASSSQGLPGNTIYF.

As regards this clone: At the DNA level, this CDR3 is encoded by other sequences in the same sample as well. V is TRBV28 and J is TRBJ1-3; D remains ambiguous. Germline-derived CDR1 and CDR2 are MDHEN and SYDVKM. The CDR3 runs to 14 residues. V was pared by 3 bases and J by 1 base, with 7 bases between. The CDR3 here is CASSFGGSGNTIYF. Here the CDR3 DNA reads TGTGCCAGCAGTTTCGGAGGGTCTGGAAACACCATATATTTT.

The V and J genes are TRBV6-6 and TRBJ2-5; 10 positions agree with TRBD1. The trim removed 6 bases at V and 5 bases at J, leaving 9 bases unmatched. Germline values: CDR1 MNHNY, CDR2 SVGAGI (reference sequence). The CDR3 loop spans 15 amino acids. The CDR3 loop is CASSPDRGPGETQYF. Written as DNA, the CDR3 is TGTGCCAGCAGCCCCGACAGGGGGCCTGGGGAGACCCAGTACTTC.

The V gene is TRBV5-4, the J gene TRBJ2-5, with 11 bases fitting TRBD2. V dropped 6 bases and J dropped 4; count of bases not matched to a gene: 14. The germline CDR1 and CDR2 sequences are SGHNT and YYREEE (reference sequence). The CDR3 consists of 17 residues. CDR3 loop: CASKTSGATSPGETQYF. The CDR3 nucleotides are TGTGCCAGCAAGACTAGCGGGGCTACCTCCCCGGGAGAGACCCAGTACTTC.

Written as DNA, the CDR3 is TGTGCCATCAGTGTAGGGACAGATGGCGGCTACACCTTC. This codes for CAISVGTDGGYTF. The chain combines TRBV10-3 with TRBJ1-2; TRBD1 matches at 7 bases. This CDR3 contains 13 residues. Germline CDR1 ENHRY, CDR2 SYGVKD. Unmatched junction bases numbered 7, after V lost 4 bases and J lost 8 bases.

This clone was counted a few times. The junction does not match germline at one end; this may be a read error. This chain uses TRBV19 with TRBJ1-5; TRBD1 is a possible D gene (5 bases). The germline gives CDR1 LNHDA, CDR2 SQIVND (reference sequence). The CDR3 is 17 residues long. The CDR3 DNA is TGTGCCAGTAATATATTAGACAGCCGCCTAGGCAATCAGCCCCAGCATTTT. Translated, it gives CASNILDSRLGNQPQHF.

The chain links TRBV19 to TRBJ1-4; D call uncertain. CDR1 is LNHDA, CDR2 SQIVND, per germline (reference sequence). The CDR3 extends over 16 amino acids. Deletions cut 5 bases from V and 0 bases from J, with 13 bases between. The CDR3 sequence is CASSRGLHATNEKLFF. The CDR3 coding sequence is TGTGCCAGTAGTCGGGGTCTTCATGCAACTAATGAAAAACTGTTTTTT.

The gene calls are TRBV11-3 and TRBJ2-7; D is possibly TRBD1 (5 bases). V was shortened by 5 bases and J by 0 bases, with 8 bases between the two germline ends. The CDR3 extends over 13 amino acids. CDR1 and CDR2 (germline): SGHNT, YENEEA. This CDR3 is CASSQGFSYEQYF. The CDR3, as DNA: TGTGCCAGCAGCCAGGGTTTCTCCTACGAGCAGTACTTC.

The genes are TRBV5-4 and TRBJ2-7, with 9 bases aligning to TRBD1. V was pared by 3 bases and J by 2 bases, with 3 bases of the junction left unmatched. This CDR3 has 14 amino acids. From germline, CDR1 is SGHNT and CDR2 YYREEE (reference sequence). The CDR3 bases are TGTGCCAGCAGCTGGGGACAGGGACCCTACGAGCAGTACTTC. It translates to CASSWGQGPYEQYF.